This T cell receptor beta chain was recorded in a study of identical twins. In germline, CDR1 is SGHRS, CDR2 YFSETQ. CDR3 length: 15 amino acids. The germline V and J ends were trimmed by 5 bases and 1 base, with 15 bases remaining between them. TCRdb re-called the 5' RACE reads with MiXCR, one entry per CDR3 protein. The table lists roughly 1,500,000 distinct CDR3 sequences, roughly 35% of them singletons. The receptor was derived from a newborn girl in good health. Input material: cord blood. This chain connects TRBV5-1 to TRBJ1-1, with a possible D match to TRBD1 (5 bases). Here the CDR3 reads CASRYGTGRNTEAFF. CDR3 in DNA: TGCGCCAGCAGATACGGGACCGGGAGGAACACTGAAGCTTTCTTT. Supplemented by reference TRBV5-1 and TRBJ1-1, the full variable domain reads KAGVTQTPRYLIKTRGQQVTLSCSPISGHRSVSWYQQTPGQGLQFLFEYFSETQRNKGNFPGRFSGRQFSNSRSEMNVSTLELGDSALYLCASRYGTGRNTEAFFGQGTRLTVV.